The source of this T cell receptor beta chain is a study of vaccination and CD4 T cells after COVID-19. About the research overall: Post-vaccination specimens were collected at a median of around 72 days following dose two (range 14 to 241).

General study findings and limits: Recorded median SARS-CoV-2-reactive clonotype numbers increased from around 19 to 38 without reaching significance.

Treatment here: roughly 11-day PBMC culture with coronavirus spike peptide pools or control peptides (ViraFEST assay). Germline V CDR1 and CDR2: SGHRS, YFSETQ. This CDR3 region has 13 residues. V was shortened by 0 bases and J by 1 base, with 4 bases between the two germline ends. With the Oncomine TCR Beta short-read assay, DNA from cultured CD4+ T cells was sequenced. TCRdb reprocessed the PCR reads with MiXCR, giving one entry per CDR3 protein. This table holds about 13,000 distinct CDR3 sequences, 29% found once. This clonotype was found a few times. Its antigen is unidentified. This clonotype originated in a human donor who received a COVID-19 vaccine. V is TRBV5-1 and J is TRBJ2-5; D remains unclear. Sequenced material: CD4+ T cells from blood, cultured in vitro, taken before SARS-CoV-2 vaccination. CDR3 bases: TGCGCCAGCAGCTTGGCCCCCCAAGAGACCCAGTACTTC. This codes for CASSLAPQETQYF.